These 30 T cell receptor beta chains share one sample of origin, sequenced in a study of regulatory T cells in long-lasting Graves disease. Time point here: persistent/refractory GD, antithyroid drugs over 5 years with positive TRAb. PBMC-extracted RNA yielded the TCR library. Relying on iRepertoire HTBI primers and Arm-PCR of CDR3 regions, the team built TCR beta libraries. Using its own MiXCR run on the multiplex PCR reads, TCRdb lists one record per CDR3 protein. This table holds roughly 430,000 distinct CDR3 sequences, 21% found once. Sample: peripheral blood mononuclear cells (PBMCs), taken when the disease was refractory, from a patient treated with antithyroid drugs. The receptors were sampled from a female donor with Graves disease.

The rearrangement joins TRBV20-1 to TRBJ1-6; D gene unclear. Germline CDR1 reads DFQATT; CDR2 reads SNEGSKA (reference sequence). V gave up 3 bases and J gave up 10 bases, with 19 bases separating them. The CDR3 consists of 15 residues. The CDR3 spells CSASRVGPLESPLHF. In DNA, the CDR3 is TGCAGTGCTAGCCGGGTTGGGCCCCTTGAGTCACCCCTCCACTTT.

In regard to this clonotype: A single base separates this from a much larger clone, so it may be a read error. The J gene is TRBJ2-7, the V gene TRBV5-1; 7 bases are a match to TRBD1. Germline values: CDR1 SGHRS, CDR2 YFSETQ. The CDR3 extends over 14 amino acids. The J segment lost 0 bases and the V segment lost 7 bases, leaving 7 bases of the junction unmatched. This chain's CDR3 is CASGDRGSSYEQYF. The CDR3 DNA reads TGCGCCAGCGGGGACAGAGGAAGCTCCTACGAGCAGTACTTC.

This clonotype was observed a handful of times. For the CDR3, the DNA is TGTGCCAGCAGCTTGGGAAGACTAGCGGGAGGAGTAGAGACCCAGTACTTC. The encoded protein is CASSLGRLAGGVETQYF. The gene calls are TRBV7-2 and TRBJ2-5; 13 nucleotides line up with TRBD2. Germline V lookup: CDR1 SGHTA, CDR2 FQGNSA. The CDR3 contains 17 residues. V was clipped by 3 bases and J by 4 bases; unmatched bases: 8.

The sample holds many counts of this clonotype. The CDR3 is CASSVEPSNTGELFF. CDR3 nucleotide sequence: TGTGCCAGCAGCGTAGAACCCTCGAACACCGGGGAGCTGTTTTTT. This sequence joins TRBV6-1 and TRBJ2-2, with D uncertain. The CDR3 length is 15 residues. V was cut by 6 bases and J by 0 bases, with 11 bases left in between. Germline V gene sequence: CDR1 MNHNS, CDR2 SASEGT.

This chain connects TRBV10-2 to TRBJ2-7; D gene unclear. The CDR3 extends over 11 amino acids. Trimming left V 11 bases short and J 3 bases short, with 11 bases between. CDR1 and CDR2 from the germline V gene are WSHSY and SAAADI. Written as DNA, the CDR3 is TGCGCCTCCCGAGAGGACTACGAGCAGTACTTC. Protein sequence: CASREDYEQYF.

In this sample, this clonotype turned up many times. The chain recombines TRBV11-3 with TRBJ2-2, with TRBD1 matching 10 bases. The CDR3 has 14 amino acids. V shed 6 bases and J 5 bases; nucleotides not matched to a gene: 3. Germline CDR1 and CDR2: SGHNT and YENEEA. The CDR3 DNA follows: TGTGCCAGCAGAAAGGACAGGGGGACCGGGGAGCTGTTTTTT. It is translated as CASRKDRGTGELFF. Looking up the rest from reference TRBV11-3 and TRBJ2-2 gives the full variable domain: EAGVVQSPRYKIIEKKQPVAFWCNPISGHNTLYWYLQNLGQGPELLIRYENEEAVDDSQLPKDRFSAERLKGVDSTLKIQPAELGDSAVYLCASRKDRGTGELFFGEGSRLTVL.

There are many counts of this clonotype. The V and J genes are TRBV5-6 and TRBJ2-6; D gene unclear. Trimming left V 1 base short and J 1 base short, with 15 bases between. There are 18 residues in the CDR3. Germline lookup yields CDR1 SGHDT and CDR2 YYEEEE. CDR3 in amino acids: CASSLYMQEISGANVLTF. The CDR3 DNA reads TGTGCCAGCAGCTTGTACATGCAGGAGATTTCTGGGGCCAACGTCCTGACTTTC.

This clonotype was picked up many times. The chain couples TRBV30 to TRBJ1-1, with 8 bases lining up with TRBD1. The V segment lost 5 bases and the J segment 3 bases; nucleotides outside the gene matches: 2. The V gene's germline CDR1 is GTSNPN and CDR2 SVGIG (reference sequence). The length of the CDR3 is 12 residues. DNA of the CDR3: TGTGCCTGGTCGGACAGGGACACTGAAGCTTTCTTT. Protein sequence: CAWSDRDTEAFF.

This clonotype was found many times. This rearrangement joins TRBV6-1 to TRBJ1-4; 7 positions agree with TRBD1. CDR1 MNHNS and CDR2 SASEGT come from the germline V gene. V was pared by 6 bases and J by 3 bases, with 7 bases of the junction left unmatched. The length of the CDR3 is 15 residues. The CDR3 nucleotides are TGTGCCAGCAGGACGACCGGGACAGCTAATGAAAAACTGTTTTTT. It codes for CASRTTGTANEKLFF.

V gene TRBV7-6 combines with J gene TRBJ2-7; 10 nucleotides match TRBD2. The CDR3 contains 15 residues. Trimming at V came to 5 bases and at J to 6 bases, leaving 10 bases not matched to a gene. Germline CDR1 and CDR2: SGHVS and FNYEAQ. CDR3 sequence: CASSKAGGLSGEQYF. The CDR3 nucleotides are TGTGCCAGCAGCAAAGCGGGAGGGCTATCTGGCGAGCAGTACTTC.

The gene calls are TRBV6-5 and TRBJ1-5; D is undetermined. CDR1 MNHEY and CDR2 SVGAGI come from the germline V gene. The CDR3 runs to 14 residues. V shed 0 bases and J shed 6 bases, with 9 bases lying between them. CDR3 bases: TGTGCCAGCAGTTACTCACGGGTTGCTCAGCCCCAGCATTTT. This translates into CASSYSRVAQPQHF.

This clonotype was observed a few times. The rearrangement joins TRBV6-2 or TRBV6-3 to TRBJ2-7, with 12 bases matching TRBD1. The J segment lost 6 bases and the V segment lost 2 bases, leaving 5 bases of the junction unmatched. The CDR3 covers 15 residues. CDR1 and CDR2 (germline): MNHEY, SVGEGT. Here the CDR3 reads CASSYPGTGGPEQYF. CDR3 nucleotides: TGTGCCAGCAGTTACCCCGGGACAGGGGGCCCCGAGCAGTACTTC.

This clonotype showed up many times. The V call is TRBV6-1, the J call TRBJ2-7, with 11 nucleotides matching TRBD1. Germline V gene sequence: CDR1 MNHNS, CDR2 SASEGT. J was trimmed by 7 bases and V by 5 bases; bases with no gene match: 7. This CDR3 spans 14 amino acids. CDR3 nucleotide sequence: TGTGCCAGCAGTACCATGGGACAGGGGGGAGAGCAGTACTTC. Translating it yields CASSTMGQGGEQYF.

This clonotype occurred a few times. The V gene is TRBV5-1, the J gene TRBJ1-6, with D possibly TRBD1 on 5 matching bases. The V and J ends lost 5 bases and 12 bases respectively, with 15 bases between them. The CDR3 runs to 13 residues. Germline V gene lookup returns CDR1 SGHRS and CDR2 YFSETQ. The CDR3 protein is CASRVRGREPLHF. The CDR3 coding sequence is TGCGCCAGCAGGGTGAGGGGACGCGAACCCCTCCACTTT.

In its sample, this clonotype was seen many times. The chain combines TRBV2 with TRBJ1-2; D is ambiguous. The CDR3 consists of 14 residues. Trimming shortened V by 2 bases and J by 8 bases, and 15 bases separated the two germline ends. Germline CDR1 is SNHLY and CDR2 is FYNNEI. Here the CDR3 DNA reads TGTGCCAGCAGTGAATGGAGCAGGTCGGGGGGCTACACCTTC. This gives the protein CASSEWSRSGGYTF.

This clonotype appeared a few times. The rearrangement links TRBV18 to TRBJ1-1; the D is unclear. The CDR3 is 14 amino acids. Trimming shortened V by 8 bases and J by 1 base, and 14 bases separated the two germline ends. Germline V gene sequence: CDR1 KGHSH, CDR2 LQKENI. CDR3 sequence (DNA): TGTGCCAGCGCATCAAGGCGGGGGAACACTGAAGCTTTCTTT. Translating it yields CASASRRGNTEAFF. The entire variable domain, with the rest obtained from reference TRBV18 and TRBJ1-1, is as follows: NAGVMQNPRHLVRRRGQEARLRCSPMKGHSHVYWYRQLPEEGLKFMVYLQKENIIDESGMPKERFSAEFPKEGPSILRIQQVVRGDSAAYFCASASRRGNTEAFFGQGTRLTVV.

This clonotype was detected many times. The chain links TRBV3-1 to TRBJ1-2; possibly TRBD1 for D (5 bases). The CDR3 runs 14 residues. Germline V gene sequence: CDR1 LGHDT, CDR2 YNNKEL (reference sequence). Trimming removed 0 bases at V and 3 bases at J, with 8 bases between. Here the CDR3 DNA reads TGTGCCAGCAGCCAAGATGGGGCGGACTATGGCTACACCTTC. Protein sequence: CASSQDGADYGYTF.

The genes are TRBV14 and TRBJ2-7; D is possibly TRBD1 (5 bases). Per the germline V gene, CDR1 is SGHDN and CDR2 is FVKESK. The CDR3 runs to 16 residues. Trimming pared 4 bases from V and 0 bases from J, leaving 16 bases between. The DNA of the CDR3 is TGTGCCAGCAGCCCAAGATACGACAGCTCCTCCTACGAGCAGTACTTC. This translates into CASSPRYDSSSYEQYF.

Comments on this clonotype: At one of its ends the junction is not consistent with the germline gene, which may arise from a read error. V is TRBV5-8 and J is TRBJ1-5; D is undetermined. The CDR3 runs to 15 residues. Germline assignment: CDR1 SGHTS and CDR2 YDEGEE. The CDR3, as DNA: TGTGCCGGCAGCTTGGTAGTTACCTATGGTCAGCCCCAGCATTTT. This encodes CAGSLVVTYGQPQHF.

This chain uses TRBV10-3 with TRBJ1-1; possible D gene TRBD1, 6 bases. Germline CDR1 and CDR2: ENHRY and SYGVKD. The CDR3 runs 13 residues. Trimming took 10 bases from V and 1 from J, leaving 13 bases between them. The CDR3 DNA is TGTGCCACCCGGGGGGCCGAGAACACTGAAGCTTTCTTT. This gives the protein CATRGAENTEAFF.

J is TRBJ2-5 and V is TRBV12-3 or TRBV12-4, with 9 bases matching TRBD1. Trimming cost V 1 base and J 5 bases; bases outside gene matches: 8. CDR3 length equals 16 residues. This CDR3 is CASSLGTGATWETQYF. CDR3 in DNA: TGTGCCAGCAGTTTAGGGACAGGGGCCACCTGGGAGACCCAGTACTTC.

This clonotype showed up just once. A junction boundary mismatches the germline segment, possibly from a read error. This chain connects TRBV7-2 to TRBJ2-2, with D perhaps TRBD2 (6 bases). CDR1 and CDR2 from the germline V gene are SGHTA and FQGNSA. The CDR3 sequence is 16 residues long. The CDR3 DNA reads TGTGCCAGCAGCCTCCTGGGACCCCTGGGCACCGGGGGGCTGTTTTTT. It codes for CASSLLGPLGTGGLFF.

This clonotype was counted at least ten times. The J gene is TRBJ1-2, the V gene TRBV12-3 or TRBV12-4; no reliable D call. The CDR3 spans 12 residues. Trimming removed 6 bases from V and 4 bases from J, with 9 bases in between. CDR3 amino acids: CASSSGSYGYTF. CDR3 bases: TGTGCCAGCAGCTCCGGGAGCTATGGCTACACCTTC.

Only a few counts were recorded for this clonotype. The genes are TRBV12-3 or TRBV12-4 and TRBJ2-3; D unresolved. The CDR3 is made up of 12 amino acids. The germline V and J ends were trimmed by 6 bases and 10 bases, with 14 bases remaining between them. In DNA, the CDR3 is TGTGCCAGCAGCCAAGGGTGGTCCGCGCAGTATTTT. Encoded protein: CASSQGWSAQYF.

V usage is TRBV24-1 and J usage is TRBJ2-6; 8 nucleotides match TRBD1. Germline V gene sequence: CDR1 KGHDR, CDR2 SFDVKD. V dropped 3 bases and J dropped 0; count of bases not matched to a gene: 0. This CDR3 region has 16 residues. CDR3 amino acids: CATSDGQGSGANVLTF. The CDR3 DNA is TGTGCCACCAGTGATGGACAGGGCTCTGGGGCCAACGTCCTGACTTTC.

The chain uses TRBV20-1 and TRBJ2-1, with D unresolved. This CDR3 comprises 10 residues. Trimming removed 6 bases at V and 5 bases at J, with 5 bases between. Germline V gene data show CDR1 as DFQATT and CDR2 as SNEGSKA (reference sequence). CDR3 residues: CSAKNNEQFF. Written as DNA, the CDR3 is TGCAGTGCCAAAAACAATGAGCAGTTCTTC.

This clonotype was counted at least ten times. J is TRBJ2-1 and V is TRBV2; TRBD2 agrees at 8 bases. Germline CDR1 is SNHLY and CDR2 is FYNNEI. With 7 bases clipped from V and 4 bases from J, the junction kept 15 bases outside the gene matches. The CDR3 has 17 residues. The CDR3 reads CASIGAGGSQGYNEQFF. The CDR3, as DNA: TGTGCCAGCATAGGCGCGGGAGGCTCCCAAGGTTACAATGAGCAGTTCTTC. The full variable domain, in which reference TRBV2 and TRBJ2-1 provide the parts outside the CDR3, is EPEVTQTPSHQVTQMGQEVILRCVPISNHLYFYWYRQILGQKVEFLVSFYNNEISEKSEIFDDQFSVERPDGSNFTLKIRSTKLEDSAMYFCASIGAGGSQGYNEQFFGPGTRLTVL.

This clonotype was recorded many times. The chain joins TRBV13 to TRBJ1-2; no reliable D call. The CDR3 has 16 residues. The V end lost 5 bases, the J end lost 2 bases, and 18 bases lay between the germline ends. Germline V lookup: CDR1 PRHDT, CDR2 FYEKMQ (reference sequence). CDR3: CASSPNLVDNNYGYTF. CDR3 nucleotide sequence: TGTGCCAGCAGCCCGAACCTAGTTGACAACAACTATGGCTACACCTTC.

In this sample, this clonotype turned up many times. The chain recombines TRBV6-1 with TRBJ2-7; D unresolved. CDR1 MNHNS and CDR2 SASEGT come from the germline V gene. The V and J ends lost 4 bases and 9 bases respectively, with 13 bases between them. The CDR3 sequence is 12 residues long. CDR3 region: CASSGLTDGQYF. Here the CDR3 DNA reads TGTGCCAGCAGTGGACTTACGGACGGGCAGTACTTC.

The chain couples TRBV5-8 to TRBJ2-3; 10 nucleotides line up with TRBD2. With V trimmed by 1 base and J by 2 bases, 10 bases remained unmatched. The CDR3 is 18 amino acids. The germline CDR1 and CDR2 sequences are SGHTS and YDEGEE. CDR3 amino acids: CASSLLGFLAGATDTQYF. CDR3 coding DNA: TGTGCCAGCAGCTTGCTGGGGTTTCTAGCGGGGGCCACAGATACGCAGTATTTT.